Given below is one T cell receptor (beta chain) in context. Antigen: not known. This entry belongs to a study of T cells in Graves' hyperthyroidism and ophthalmopathy. Findings and limits, study-wide: The majority of expanded thyroid clonotypes above 0.001 also appeared in blood. The model predicted ophthalmopathy a median approximately six months before onset.

RNA transcripts gave rise to amplified TCR beta CDR3 regions. Primed by the HTBI set, a first-round RT-PCR was run on the TCR CDR3. TCRdb processed the multiplex PCR reads anew with MiXCR; each CDR3 protein has one entry. The sample gives a few hundred thousand distinct CDR3 sequences, 46% of which show up once; about 7.8% is in the top ten. Those patients with uncontrolled infection, other autoimmune disease, pregnancy or lactation were excluded. Sequenced material: peripheral blood or thyroid tissue (not recorded which). This receptor was taken from a young woman with Graves' hyperthyroidism.

The DNA of the CDR3 is TGCAGCGTCAAACTAGGCAGGGGAGATGGCTACACCTTC. This translates into CSVKLGRGDGYTF. The gene calls are TRBV29-1 and TRBJ1-2; TRBD1 might be the D (6 bases). V shed 6 bases and J shed 6 bases, with 17 bases lying between them. The CDR3 sequence is 13 residues long. Germline CDR1 and CDR2: SQVTM and ANQGSEA.